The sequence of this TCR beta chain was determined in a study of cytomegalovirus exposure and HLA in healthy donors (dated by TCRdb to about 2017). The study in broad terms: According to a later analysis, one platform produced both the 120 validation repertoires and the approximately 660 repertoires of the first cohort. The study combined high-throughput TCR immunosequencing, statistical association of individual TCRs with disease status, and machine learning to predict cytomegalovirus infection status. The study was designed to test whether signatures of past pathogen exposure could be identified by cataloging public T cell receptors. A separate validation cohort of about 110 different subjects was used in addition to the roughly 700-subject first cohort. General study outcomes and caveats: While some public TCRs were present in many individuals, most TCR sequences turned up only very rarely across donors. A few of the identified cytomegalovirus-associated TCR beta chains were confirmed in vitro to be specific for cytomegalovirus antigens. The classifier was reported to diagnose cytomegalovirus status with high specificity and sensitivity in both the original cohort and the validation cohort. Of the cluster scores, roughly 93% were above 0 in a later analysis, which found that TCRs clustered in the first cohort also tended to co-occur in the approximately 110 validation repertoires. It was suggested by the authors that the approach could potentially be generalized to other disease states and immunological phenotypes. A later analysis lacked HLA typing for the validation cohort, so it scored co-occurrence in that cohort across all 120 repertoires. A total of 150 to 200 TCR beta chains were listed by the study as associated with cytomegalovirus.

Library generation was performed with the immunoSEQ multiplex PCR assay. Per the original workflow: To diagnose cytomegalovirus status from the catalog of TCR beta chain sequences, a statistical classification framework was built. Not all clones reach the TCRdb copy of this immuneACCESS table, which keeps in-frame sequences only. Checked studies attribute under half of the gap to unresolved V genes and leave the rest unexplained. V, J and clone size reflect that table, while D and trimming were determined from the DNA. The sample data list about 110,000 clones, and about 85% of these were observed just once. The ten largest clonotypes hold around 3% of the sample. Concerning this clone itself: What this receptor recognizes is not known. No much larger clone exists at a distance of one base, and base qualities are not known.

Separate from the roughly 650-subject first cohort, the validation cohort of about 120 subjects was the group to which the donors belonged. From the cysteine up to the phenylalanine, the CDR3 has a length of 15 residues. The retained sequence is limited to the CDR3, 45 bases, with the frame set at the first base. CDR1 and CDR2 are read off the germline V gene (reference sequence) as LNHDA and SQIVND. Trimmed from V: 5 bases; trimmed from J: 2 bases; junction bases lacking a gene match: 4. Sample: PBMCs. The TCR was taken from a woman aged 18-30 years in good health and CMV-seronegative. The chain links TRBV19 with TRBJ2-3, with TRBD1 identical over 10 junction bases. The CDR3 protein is CASSSGQGDTDTQYF. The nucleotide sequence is TGTGCCAGTAGTTCTGGACAGGGGGACACAGATACGCAGTATTTT.